A single count supports the clone carrying this T cell receptor (beta chain). cDNA serving as the sequencing template came from extracted, reverse transcribed RNA. Clones were read by immunoSEQ multiplex PCR, and TCRdb kept only the in-frame ones, dropping some. The sample yields roughly 40,000 clones, approximately 92% seen once. Treatment: oral pan-JAK inhibitor, 5-10 mg twice daily. The sample is drawn from a study of CD8+ T cells in alopecia areata. This CDR3 region has 15 residues. Germline CDR1 and CDR2: MNHEY and SMNVEV (reference sequence). V lost 9 bases and J lost 9, with 24 bases in between.

The receptor was derived from a human donor with alopecia areata. The genes are TRBV27 and TRBJ2-1; TRBD1 might be the D (6 bases). The sequencing used CD8+ T cells sorted from blood, collected at week 24, from a patient treated with tofacitinib. The CDR3 DNA is TGTGCCAGTTCATACAGGGAGAGTATATTCAGTGAGCAGTTCTTC. Translated, it gives CASSYRESIFSEQFF.